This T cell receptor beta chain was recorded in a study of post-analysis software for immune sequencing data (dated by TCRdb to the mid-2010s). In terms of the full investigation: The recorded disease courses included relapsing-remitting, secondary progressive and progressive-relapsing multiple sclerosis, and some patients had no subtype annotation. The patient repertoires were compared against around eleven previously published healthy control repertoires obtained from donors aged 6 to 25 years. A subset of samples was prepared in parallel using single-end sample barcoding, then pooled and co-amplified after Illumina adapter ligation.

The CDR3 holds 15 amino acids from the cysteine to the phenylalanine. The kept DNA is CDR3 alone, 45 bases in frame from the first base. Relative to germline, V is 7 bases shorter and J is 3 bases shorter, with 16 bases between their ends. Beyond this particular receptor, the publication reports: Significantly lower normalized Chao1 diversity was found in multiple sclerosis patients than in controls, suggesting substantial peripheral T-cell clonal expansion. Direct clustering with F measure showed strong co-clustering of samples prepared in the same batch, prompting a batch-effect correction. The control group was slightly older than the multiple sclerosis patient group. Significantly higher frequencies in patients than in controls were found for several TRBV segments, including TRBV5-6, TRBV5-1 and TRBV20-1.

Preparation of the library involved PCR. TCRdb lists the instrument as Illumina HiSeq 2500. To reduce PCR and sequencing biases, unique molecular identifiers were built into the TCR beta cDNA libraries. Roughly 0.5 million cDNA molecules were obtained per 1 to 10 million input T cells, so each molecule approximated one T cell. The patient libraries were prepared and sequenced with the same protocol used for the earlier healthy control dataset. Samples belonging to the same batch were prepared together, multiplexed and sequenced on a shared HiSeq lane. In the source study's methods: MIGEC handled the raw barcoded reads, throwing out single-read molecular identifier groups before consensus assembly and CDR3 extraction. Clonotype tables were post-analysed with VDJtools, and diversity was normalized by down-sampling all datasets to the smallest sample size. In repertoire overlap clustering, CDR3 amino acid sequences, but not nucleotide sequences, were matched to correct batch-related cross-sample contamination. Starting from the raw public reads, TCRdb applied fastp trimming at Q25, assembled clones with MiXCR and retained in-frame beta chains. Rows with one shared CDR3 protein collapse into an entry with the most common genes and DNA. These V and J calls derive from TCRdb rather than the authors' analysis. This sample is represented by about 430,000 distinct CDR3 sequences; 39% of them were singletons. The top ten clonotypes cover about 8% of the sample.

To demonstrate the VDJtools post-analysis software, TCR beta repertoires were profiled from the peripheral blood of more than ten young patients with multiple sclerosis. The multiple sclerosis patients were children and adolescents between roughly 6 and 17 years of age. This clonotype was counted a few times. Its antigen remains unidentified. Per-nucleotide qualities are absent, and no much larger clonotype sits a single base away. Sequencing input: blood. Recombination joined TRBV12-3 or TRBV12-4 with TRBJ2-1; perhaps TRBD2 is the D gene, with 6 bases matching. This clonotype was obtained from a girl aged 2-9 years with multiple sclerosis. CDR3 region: CASTSREQVYNEQFF. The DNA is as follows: TGTGCCAGCACCTCACGGGAGCAGGTCTACAATGAGCAGTTCTTC.